Listed below are T cell receptor beta chains from one sample, sequenced in a study of OX40 agonist ivuxolimab in advanced cancers. The assay was immunoSEQ multiplex PCR, and TCRdb's table has in-frame clones only and misses some. The sample lists tens of thousands of clones; 80% to 90% were seen once. Material: CD4+ or CD8+ T cells sorted from blood, obtained in a trial of the OX40 agonist ivuxolimab. Receptors originate from an adult with an advanced solid tumor such as melanoma, head and neck, liver or kidney cancer. The CDR3 runs from the conserved cysteine through the conserved F or W. Each record gives: V gene, clone size, D gene, J gene, CDR3 protein, CDR3 DNA. The D gene is left open where the match is weak. The size entry is marked missing in some rows and otherwise reads once, few, many or a size class.

TRBV14	-	-	TRBJ2-7	CASSQAYLREQYF	TGTGCCAGCAGCCAAGCCTACCTACGAGAGCAGTACTTC
TRBV27	-	-	TRBJ2-2	CASSPRPTGPNTGELFF	TGTGCCAGCAGTCCCCGACCGACAGGCCCCAACACCGGGGAGCTGTTTTTT
TRBV29-1	many	-	TRBJ1-2	CSVEGGTDDDYGYTF	TGCAGCGTTGAAGGAGGAACGGACGATGACTATGGCTACACCTTC
TRBV21-1	-	-	TRBJ1-2	CASSTAGTGAPRYTF	TGTGCCAGCAGCACCGCCGGGACAGGAGCCCCTCGATACACCTTC
TRBV5-4	-	TRBD1	TRBJ2-7	CASSDRDRGDYEQYF	TGTGCCAGCAGCGACCGGGACAGGGGAGACTACGAGCAGTACTTC
TRBV4-3	-	-	TRBJ2-1	CASSQYGGLDTGYNEQFF	TGCGCCAGCAGCCAATACGGGGGACTGGATACTGGCTACAATGAGCAGTTCTTC
TRBV7-9	-	TRBD1	TRBJ2-1	CASSLIGTGGLGEQFF	TGTGCCAGCAGCCTAATAGGGACAGGGGGCTTAGGAGAGCAGTTCTTC
TRBV11-2	few	TRBD1	TRBJ1-5	CASSAPGTEDQPQHF	TGTGCCAGCAGCGCCCCCGGGACAGAGGATCAGCCCCAGCATTTT
TRBV7-9	-	TRBD1	TRBJ2-7	CASSLMGQGKNEQYF	TGTGCCAGCAGCTTAATGGGACAGGGGAAGAACGAGCAGTACTTC
TRBV19	-	-	TRBJ1-1	CASNDRRYTEAFF	TGTGCCAGTAACGATAGGCGGTACACTGAAGCTTTCTTT
TRBV27	-	-	TRBJ2-7	CASRDEGYEQYF	TGTGCCAGCAGGGACGAGGGGTACGAGCAGTACTTC
TRBV9	-	-	TRBJ2-7	CASSVSGMGSYEQYF	TGTGCCAGCAGCGTCTCCGGGATGGGGTCCTACGAGCAGTACTTC
TRBV28	-	-	TRBJ1-2	CASSPLQYYGYTF	TGTGCCAGCAGCCCTCTACAGTATTATGGCTACACCTTC
TRBV10-2	-	-	TRBJ1-6	CASSELSGDGSPLHF	TGCGCCAGCAGTGAGTTGTCAGGGGATGGTTCACCCCTCCACTTT
TRBV11-3	-	-	TRBJ1-2	CASSLVGEMTYYGYTF	TGTGCCAGCAGCTTAGTAGGAGAAATGACTTACTATGGCTACACCTTC
TRBV21-1	-	-	TRBJ2-3	CASSKDRASTDTQYF	TGTGCCAGCAGCAAAGACAGGGCTAGCACAGATACGCAGTATTTT
TRBV4-3	-	TRBD1	TRBJ2-7	CASSQDGWTGVMSYEQYF	TGCGCCAGCAGCCAAGATGGTTGGACAGGGGTTATGTCCTACGAGCAGTACTTC
TRBV4-3	-	TRBD2	TRBJ2-5	CASSQAPPGLAGGPVAETQYF	TGCGCCAGCAGCCAAGCCCCTCCGGGACTAGCGGGGGGGCCGGTAGCCGAGACCCAGTACTTC
TRBV4-1	-	TRBD1	TRBJ2-3	CASSDRDRGIDTQYF	TGCGCCAGCAGCGACCGGGACAGGGGAATAGATACGCAGTATTTT
TRBV28	-	-	TRBJ1-4	CASRARIRTANEKLFF	TGTGCCAGCAGGGCTCGTATTCGGACGGCTAATGAAAAACTGTTTTTT
TRBV6-5	-	-	TRBJ1-1	CASSYSRGYTEAFF	TGTGCCAGCAGTTACTCGCGGGGGTACACTGAAGCTTTCTTT
TRBV7-9	once	TRBD1	TRBJ2-3	CASSVGTGLTDTQYF	TGTGCCAGCAGCGTCGGGACAGGCCTCACAGATACGCAGTATTTT
TRBV5-1	-	TRBD1	TRBJ1-1	CASSPGDQGAVNTEAFF	TGCGCCAGCAGTCCTGGGGATCAGGGGGCGGTGAACACTGAAGCTTTCTTT
TRBV4-3	-	-	TRBJ1-2	CASSQDPTTNYGYTF	TGCGCCAGCAGCCAAGATCCAACCACTAACTATGGCTACACCTTC
TRBV5-4	few	-	TRBJ2-7	CASSLGVSYEQYF	TGTGCCAGCAGCTTGGGGGTGTCCTACGAGCAGTACTTC
TRBV5-1	-	-	TRBJ2-2	CASSLSRTGELFF	TGCGCCAGCAGCTTGTCACGCACCGGGGAGCTGTTTTTT
TRBV10-1	-	-	TRBJ1-2	CASSDLQAPFGYTF	TGCGCCAGCAGTGACCTACAGGCGCCTTTTGGCTACACCTTC
TRBV11-2	-	-	TRBJ2-2	CASSFPRDEPNTGELFF	TGTGCCAGCAGCTTTCCCAGGGACGAGCCGAACACCGGGGAGCTGTTTTTT
TRBV27	-	-	TRBJ2-7	CASSLSSLVAYEQYF	TGTGCCAGCAGTTTATCAAGTCTAGTAGCCTACGAGCAGTACTTC
TRBV6-5	-	TRBD2	TRBJ2-7	CASTFGGGYEQYF	TGTGCCAGCACCTTCGGGGGGGGATACGAGCAGTACTTC
TRBV6-5	-	-	TRBJ2-7	CASSYSPRKLTYEQYF	TGTGCCAGCAGTTACTCTCCCAGAAAACTTACCTACGAGCAGTACTTC
TRBV13	-	-	TRBJ2-7	CASSPGAEQYEQYF	TGTGCCAGCAGCCCGGGGGCAGAGCAGTACGAGCAGTACTTC
TRBV12-5	-	TRBD1	TRBJ2-2	CARRTGKSTGELFF	TGTGCTAGGAGGACAGGGAAAAGCACCGGGGAGCTGTTTTTT
TRBV30	-	-	TRBJ2-3	CAWSDSWTDSTDTQYF	TGTGCCTGGAGCGATTCTTGGACAGATAGCACAGATACGCAGTATTTT
TRBV4-1	-	TRBD2	TRBJ2-7	CASSQTSGGAYEQYF	TGCGCCAGCAGCCAGACTAGCGGGGGGGCTTACGAGCAGTACTTC
TRBV4-1	-	-	TRBJ2-1	CASSQGVWADNEQFF	TGCGCCAGCAGCCAAGGGGTTTGGGCTGACAATGAGCAGTTCTTC
TRBV10-3	-	-	TRBJ2-7	CAISEGDEQYF	TGTGCCATCAGTGAAGGGGACGAGCAGTACTTC
TRBV9	-	-	TRBJ2-7	CASSVSGAGASYEQYF	TGTGCCAGCAGCGTAAGCGGGGCGGGGGCGTCCTACGAGCAGTACTTC
TRBV4-1	-	-	TRBJ1-1	CASSTDAFNTEAFF	TGCGCCAGCAGTACGGACGCCTTCAACACTGAAGCTTTCTTT
TRBV4-1	-	TRBD1	TRBJ2-7	CASSQASATGAYEQYF	TGCGCCAGCAGCCAAGCGTCGGCGACAGGGGCTTACGAGCAGTACTTC
TRBV4-1	-	-	TRBJ2-2	CASSPISGTHGELFF	TGCGCCAGCAGCCCTATATCCGGGACCCACGGGGAGCTGTTTTTT
TRBV30	-	-	TRBJ1-1	CAFNAGQNTEAFF	TGTGCCTTCAACGCGGGACAGAACACTGAAGCTTTCTTT
TRBV9	-	-	TRBJ1-4	CASSVEAGNEKLFF	TGCGCCAGCAGCGTAGAAGCGGGTAATGAAAAACTGTTTTTT
TRBV5-1	-	-	TRBJ2-1	CASSYEGTYNEQFF	TGCGCCAGCAGCTATGAGGGGACCTACAATGAGCAGTTCTTC
TRBV2	-	TRBD2	TRBJ2-7	CASSTGLVELEQYF	TGTGCCAGCAGTACGGGACTAGTCGAATTGGAGCAGTACTTC
TRBV6-6	-	-	TRBJ2-2	CASRTVNTGELFF	TGTGCCAGCAGGACGGTAAACACCGGGGAGCTGTTTTTT